These 20 T cell receptor beta chains came from one sample sequenced in a study of T-cell memory formation after mild COVID-19. TCRdb analysed the 5' RACE reads with MiXCR anew, one entry per CDR3 protein. The table shows 470,000 or so distinct CDR3 sequences, with 15% to 20% occurring only once. Material: PBMCs or a T cell subset sorted from them (not recorded which). These receptors came from an adult woman who had mild COVID-19 (a few samples of this study predate the infection). Cell type and time point are not known.

This clonotype was detected only a few times. The junction shows a germline mismatch at one end, possibly a read error. The CDR3 DNA reads as TGCAGTGCAAGAGCTGGGACAGGGACTGAAGCTTTCTTT. This sequence encodes CSARAGTGTEAFF. V gene TRBV20-1 combines with J gene TRBJ1-1, with 9 bases aligning to TRBD1. CDR1 is DFQATT, CDR2 SNEGSKA, per germline (reference sequence). CDR3 length: 13 amino acids.

The table lists this clonotype with a few counts. The chain employs TRBV5-1 and TRBJ2-4; 9 positions match TRBD1. Germline V gives CDR1 SGHRS, CDR2 YFSETQ. This CDR3 region has 17 residues. Trimming took 4 bases from V and 1 from J; bases not matched to a gene: 9. In DNA, the CDR3 is TGCGCCAGCAGCCTAGGACAGGGGAGCGATGCCAAAAACATTCAGTACTTC. Its protein product is CASSLGQGSDAKNIQYF.

This clonotype has more than one count but fewer than ten. V gene TRBV3-1 combines with J gene TRBJ2-6; 7 bases match TRBD1. V dropped 6 bases and J dropped 2; count of bases not matched to a gene: 1. The CDR3 runs 14 residues. CDR1 is LGHDT and CDR2 is YNNKEL in the germline V gene (reference sequence). For the CDR3, the DNA is TGTGCCAGCAGTGACAGGGCTGGGGCCAACGTCCTGACTTTC. Protein: CASSDRAGANVLTF. Supplemented by reference TRBV3-1 and TRBJ2-6, the full variable domain reads DTAVSQTPKYLVTQMGNDKSIKCEQNLGHDTMYWYKQDSKKFLKIMFSYNNKELIINETVPNRFSPKSPDKAHLNLHINSLELGDSAVYFCASSDRAGANVLTFGAGSRLTVL.

The rearrangement links TRBV12-3 or TRBV12-4 to TRBJ2-7; D is possibly TRBD1 (5 bases). Trimming left V 5 bases short and J 2 bases short, with 22 bases between. The CDR3 has 17 amino acids. CDR3 sequence: CASSPALRQMGPYEQYF. Written as DNA, the CDR3 is TGTGCCAGCAGTCCTGCCTTAAGACAAATGGGGCCCTACGAGCAGTACTTC.

The V and J genes are TRBV6-2 or TRBV6-3 and TRBJ1-1, with a weak D call TRBD1 (6 bases). The CDR3 sequence is 16 residues long. V dropped 0 bases and J dropped 0 bases, with 11 bases sitting between them. Germline CDR1 MNHEY, CDR2 SVGEGT. The CDR3 DNA follows: TGTGCCAGCAGTTACTCAGGGGGTACACTGAACACTGAAGCTTTCTTT. It is translated as CASSYSGGTLNTEAFF.

V gene TRBV9 combines with J gene TRBJ2-5; possible D gene TRBD2, 6 bases. Looked up from germline, CDR1 is SGDLS and CDR2 is YYNGEE. Trimming cost V 4 bases and J 3 bases, with 13 bases left between them. The CDR3 length is 14 residues. CDR3 in DNA: TGTGCCAGCAGCTCCCGGACGGGAGAAGAGACCCAGTACTTC. It codes for CASSSRTGEETQYF.

The chain combines TRBV9 with TRBJ2-2; the match to TRBD2 covers 12 bases. V shed 4 bases, J shed 5 bases, and the junction held 9 bases outside the gene matches. This CDR3 has 17 amino acids. Germline lookup yields CDR1 SGDLS and CDR2 YYNGEE. The CDR3 reads CASSPILAGGRTGELFF. The CDR3 DNA follows: TGTGCCAGCAGCCCCATTCTAGCGGGGGGGCGGACCGGGGAGCTGTTTTTT. The full variable domain, rest sourced from reference TRBV9 and TRBJ2-2, is DSGVTQTPKHLITATGQRVTLRCSPRSGDLSVYWYQQSLDQGLQFLIQYYNGEERAKGNILERFSAQQFPDLHSELNLSSLELGDSALYFCASSPILAGGRTGELFFGEGSRLTVL.

This chain uses TRBV7-2 with TRBJ1-2, with unresolved D. The V gene's germline CDR1 is SGHTA and CDR2 FQGNSA. Trimming shortened V by 5 bases and J by 0 bases, and 7 bases separated the two germline ends. CDR3 length equals 13 residues. CDR3 region: CASSPVSNYGYTF. The CDR3 DNA reads as TGTGCCAGCAGCCCGGTATCTAACTATGGCTACACCTTC.

This clonotype was counted a few times. The rearrangement links TRBV5-5 to TRBJ1-2; D is ambiguous. Germline V gene sequence: CDR1 SGHKS, CDR2 YYEKEE (reference sequence). V was cut by 4 bases and J by 2 bases, with 12 bases left in between. The CDR3 extends over 14 amino acids. CDR3: CASSPSLGNYGYTF. DNA of the CDR3: TGTGCCAGCAGCCCCTCCCTCGGGAACTATGGCTACACCTTC.

V usage is TRBV12-3 or TRBV12-4 and J usage is TRBJ2-6; the D gene is possibly TRBD2 (5 bases). V shed 7 bases and J shed 4 bases, with 14 bases lying between them. This CDR3 contains 15 residues. This CDR3 reads CASTPAGGGANVLTF. In DNA form, the CDR3 reads TGTGCCAGCACCCCCGCGGGTGGGGGGGCCAACGTCCTGACTTTC.

In this sample, this clonotype turned up a few times. The gene calls are TRBV29-1 and TRBJ1-2, with 7 bases matching TRBD1. J was trimmed by 10 bases and V by 4 bases; bases with no gene match: 18. The CDR3 is 15 amino acids. Looked up from germline, CDR1 is SQVTM and CDR2 is ANQGSEA. The DNA of the CDR3 is TGCAGCGTTGTCCGGTGCGGGACAGTCGCCACCTTCTACACCTTC. As protein: CSVVRCGTVATFYTF.

The chain recombines TRBV7-3 with TRBJ2-4; 9 nucleotides align to TRBD2. The germline V gene has CDR1 SGHTA and CDR2 FQGTGA. V shed 2 bases and J 6 bases; nucleotides not matched to a gene: 11. The CDR3 spans 17 residues. CDR3 nucleotide sequence: TGTGCCAGCAGCTTAGCGGGAGGGCCGAATCGCGCAAACATTCAGTACTTC. This gives the protein CASSLAGGPNRANIQYF.

This clonotype was found many times. The chain combines TRBV7-2 with TRBJ2-3; D possibly corresponds to TRBD2 (5 bases). Germline CDR1 reads SGHTA; CDR2 reads FQGNSA. V dropped 3 bases and J dropped 5 bases, with 6 bases sitting between them. This CDR3 contains 12 residues. The CDR3 protein is CASSFGGDTQYF. CDR3 bases: TGTGCCAGCAGCTTTGGAGGAGATACGCAGTATTTT.

In its sample, this clonotype was seen a few times. This chain joins TRBV27 and TRBJ2-1; possibly TRBD2 for D (6 bases). CDR1 is MNHEY, CDR2 SMNVEV, per germline (reference sequence). The CDR3 has 14 amino acids. Between the trimmed V and J ends, which lost 2 bases and 4 bases, there was a span of 9 bases. The DNA for the CDR3 is TGTGCCAGCAGTTTACTAGCGCGGTACAATGAGCAGTTCTTC. Its protein product is CASSLLARYNEQFF.

V is TRBV11-2 and J is TRBJ2-2; tentative D call: TRBD2 (5 bases). The V end lost 4 bases, the J end lost 6 bases, and 12 bases lay between the germline ends. Germline V lookup: CDR1 SGHAT, CDR2 FQNNGV. The CDR3 has 14 residues. The CDR3 nucleotides are TGTGCCAGCAGCTCCTCTACTAGAGCCGGGGAGCTGTTTTTT. Protein sequence: CASSSSTRAGELFF.

A few counts support this clonotype. This chain links TRBV24-1 with TRBJ2-3; 11 bases are a match to TRBD1. This CDR3 is built from 16 residues. J lost 4 bases, V lost 3 bases, and 5 bases had no gene match. The V gene's germline CDR1 is KGHDR and CDR2 SFDVKD. The CDR3 DNA reads as TGTGCCACCAGTGATGGGGCGGACAGGGGGCCAGATACGCAGTATTTT. The encoded protein is CATSDGADRGPDTQYF.

Notes on this clonotype: One end of the junction is discordant with germline, which a read error may explain. This chain uses TRBV24-1 with TRBJ1-6, with D perhaps matching TRBD1 (6 bases). Germline CDR1 KGHDR, CDR2 SFDVKD. This CDR3 has 15 amino acids. The CDR3 DNA reads TGTGCCACCAGTGATTTCGCCCAAGGGGGGACGGACGTTTCCTTT. This sequence encodes CATSDFAQGGTDVSF.

CDR3 in DNA: TGTGCCAGCAGCCTGACCGACAGTCGCTACGAGCAGTACTTC. Translating it yields CASSLTDSRYEQYF. V usage is TRBV6-2 or TRBV6-3 and J usage is TRBJ2-7; possibly TRBD1 for D (5 bases). The CDR3 has 14 residues. The V gene's germline CDR1 is MNHEY and CDR2 SVGEGT. V was pared by 6 bases and J by 3 bases, with 15 bases between.

Ten or more counts support this clonotype. This chain links TRBV7-2 with TRBJ2-3, with a possible D match to TRBD1 (6 bases). CDR1 and CDR2 (germline): SGHTA, FQGNSA. V lost 1 base and J 5 bases, leaving 13 bases between the germline ends. The CDR3 covers 15 residues. The CDR3: CASSLVGGAIDTQYF. The CDR3 DNA sequence: TGTGCCAGCAGCTTAGTAGGGGGAGCAATAGATACGCAGTATTTT.

This chain links TRBV6-5 with TRBJ2-7; 8 bases are shared with TRBD1. V trimming: 7 bases; J trimming: 2 bases; junction bases outside the gene matches: 4. Germline CDR1 is MNHEY and CDR2 is SVGAGI. The CDR3 has 13 amino acids. The DNA for the CDR3 is TGTGCCAGCACTCACAGGGGGACCTACGAGCAGTACTTC. Protein: CASTHRGTYEQYF.